This T cell receptor beta chain was identified in a study of regulatory T cells in long-lasting Graves disease (dated by TCRdb to about 2021). Broadly, across the study: Antithyroid drugs had been taken for less than 3 months by newly diagnosed Graves' disease patients. Patients with persistent Graves' disease were compared with patients with newly diagnosed Graves' disease using TCR sequencing and RNA sequencing of peripheral blood. The study was conducted in China and was registered as a clinical trial. TCR sequencing covered roughly 13 persistent and roughly 20 newly diagnosed Graves' disease patients, about 35 samples in total. Results and caveats for the whole study, not just this receptor: Only the TCR beta chain was sequenced and analyzed. Persistent patients shared more public clonotypes among themselves (more than 2,500) than newly diagnosed patients did (more than 950). The authors acknowledged the small sample size as a limitation that may reduce accuracy. TRBV28, TRBJ1-2 and TRBJ2-5 were preferentially used in persistent disease, while TRBV20-1 and TRBJ2-1 were favored in newly diagnosed disease. Because the primary lesion, thyroid tissue, could not be accessed, the study looked at peripheral blood alone. Lower TCR Shannon entropy and fewer highly expanded clones were observed in persistent Graves' disease patients than in newly diagnosed patients, which suggested clonal expansion.

Unmatched junction bases come to 4, with V trimmed by 5 bases and J by 6 bases. The germline V gene (reference sequence) sets CDR1 to DFQATT and CDR2 to SNEGSKA. Including the terminal cysteine and phenylalanine, the CDR3 comprises 13 residues. The DNA shown is the 39-base CDR3, in frame from base 1. According to the study, the label for this sample's time point signals: newly diagnosed GD, antithyroid drugs for less than 3 months. For both TCR sequencing and RNA sequencing, RNA was extracted from PBMCs in TRIzol. The diagnosis of Graves' disease followed American Thyroid Association guidelines. Patients were recruited from an endocrinology department in Xi'an, China. Each patient gave approximately 10 milliliters of peripheral blood, collected in an EDTA anticoagulant tube. Ficoll Paque Plus density gradient separation was used to isolate PBMCs, and no additional T cell sorting was done. An Agilent 2100 Bioanalyzer and agarose gel were used to check RNA quality, while a NanoDrop 2000 measured RNA concentration.

This clonotype was observed a few times. It has no known antigen specificity. No much larger clone is present one base from it, and per-base qualities are unavailable. Library preparation was by multiplex PCR. The reads were generated on an Illumina HiSeq 4000. TCR beta libraries were built with iRepertoire HTBI primers and Arm-PCR amplification of CDR3 regions. Before sequencing, the PCR products went through gel purification. The paper's processing steps were these. Gene usage analysis of CDR3 amino acid clonotypes used the roughly 60 TRBV and around 14 TRBJ segments found across samples. Filtered high-quality paired reads were merged into contigs using COPE and FqMerger. BLAST was used to align contigs to IMGT TRBV, TRBD and TRBJ reference genes, with CDR3 defined following IMGT. Clonotypes above 0.1% frequency were classified as highly expanded clones. Repertoire diversity was measured by Shannon entropy, and V-J evenness by the Gini coefficient. A clonotype found in more than one individual was treated as public. Through fastp at Q25 and MiXCR, TCRdb rebuilt clones from the public reads, retaining in-frame beta chains. Entries that share a CDR3 protein sequence are merged under the most common genes and DNA. These V and J calls originate from TCRdb's pipeline instead of the authors' own analysis. This sample is represented by about 530,000 distinct CDR3 sequences; around 16% of them were singletons. Jointly, the top ten make up 20% to 25% of the sample.

These sequences were also reported in another study, on T cells in Graves' hyperthyroidism and ophthalmopathy. Taken from the second paper: A patient counted as having stable Graves' hyperthyroidism if no progression to ophthalmopathy occurred over 18 months of follow-up. Hyperthyroidism patients were newly diagnosed, with disease duration under 2 months, and aged 18 to 65 years. Any patient with an uncontrolled infection, another autoimmune disease, pregnancy or lactation was excluded. Diagnoses were established on the basis of clinical symptoms, serum thyroxine and TRAb, thyroid ultrasound, and orbital computed tomography. The TCR CDR3 was subjected to a first round of RT-PCR using the HTBI primer set and the Qiagen OneStep RT-PCR kit. Most expanded thyroid clonotypes (frequency above 0.001) were also detected in blood, suggesting blood repertoires may reflect thyroid immune responses. A model built on a 13 V-J signature distinguished ophthalmopathy from stable hyperthyroidism, reaching about 88% sensitivity and approximately 83% specificity in cross-validation and 80%/75% in testing. In validation, progression to ophthalmopathy was predicted by the model with roughly 71% sensitivity and around 76% specificity, a median of roughly 6.4 months before onset. To identify distinguishing TCR V-J signatures, a discovery cohort of 100 or so patients was used, comprising 40 to 45 with Graves' ophthalmopathy and around 57 with stable Graves' hyperthyroidism. Prospective prediction of ophthalmopathy was tested in an independent validation cohort of under 20 hyperthyroidism patients and around 16 patients who later progressed to ophthalmopathy. The 100 or so discovery patients were randomly divided into training and test sets at a 7:3 ratio. The study also compared thyroid tissue and blood T-cell repertoires from roughly six Graves' hyperthyroidism patients. After sampling, hyperthyroidism patients received methimazole starting at 30 mg daily, and ophthalmopathy patients received high-dose intravenous methylprednisolone. Libraries were constructed in a second round of multiplex PCR, after which size selection and purification were carried out. Sequencing of the libraries was done on an Illumina HiSeq2000 using paired-end 100 bp reads. SOAPnuke was used to process the raw data, removing reads that contained adapters or uncalled bases, had a mean Phred below 15, or lacked an exact match to the constant primer or identifier. High-quality paired reads were merged with COPE v1.2.5, and unique nucleotide sequences were defined as clonotypes. MiTCR v1.1 was used to align the clonotypes against IMGT TRBV, TRBD and TRBJ reference segments. The analysis was restricted to V-J combinations with a frequency above 0.0001, which together covered around 99% of the repertoires. The TCS score was defined as the ratio of F50 (clonal expansion) to E x V (chaos), calculated using BLOSUM62-based TCRdist between CDR3 peptides within each V-J. Welch's t-statistics and random forest reduced fewer than 550 V-J features to fewer than 15, which were used in a naive Bayes classifier (R e1071). No statistical method was used to set the sample size in advance, and investigators knew the group allocation. TCR Vbeta CDR3 sequencing of some 140 peripheral blood samples (approximately 44 ophthalmopathy, 75 hyperthyroidism and 17 progressor patients) is reported in the paper.

The sequencing used peripheral blood mononuclear cells (PBMCs), collected at new diagnosis, from a patient treated with antithyroid drugs. The receptor was derived from a middle-aged woman with Graves disease. Donor details come from another sample of the same person, matched by shared clones. The chain couples TRBV20-1 to TRBJ2-7, with TRBD2 identical over 13 junction bases. The DNA reads as follows: TGCAGTGCTGGGACTAGCGGGATAGGCGAGCAGTACTTC. This translates into CSAGTSGIGEQYF.